Listed here are 5 T cell receptor beta chains from one sample, sequenced in a study of blood T cell repertoires in COVID-19. The data were produced by immunoSEQ multiplex PCR, yet TCRdb's version contains in-frame clones alone and is incomplete. The table has more than 80,000 clones, over 75% seen once. The sample consisted of peripheral blood. The receptors come from a woman in her 70s with acute or convalescent COVID-19.

This clone was counted a single time. The chain combines TRBV11-2 with TRBJ1-1; 7 nucleotides align to TRBD1. There are 12 residues in the CDR3. V gave up 6 bases and J gave up 8 bases; unmatched junction bases: 6. Germline lookup yields CDR1 SGHAT and CDR2 FQNNGV. CDR3 DNA: TGTGCCAGCAGTTTGGACAGGTTCGAAGCTTTCTTT. Translated, it gives CASSLDRFEAFF.

By share, this clone ranks as medium-sized. This rearrangement joins TRBV20-1 to TRBJ2-7; D may be TRBD1 (6 bases). CDR3 length equals 12 residues. The germline V gene encodes CDR1 DFQATT and CDR2 SNEGSKA (reference sequence). Trimming took 3 bases from V and 7 from J, leaving 13 bases between them. CDR3 in DNA: TGCAGTGCTAGTAGGCAGGGGCCAGAGCAGTACTTC. This sequence encodes CSASRQGPEQYF.

The chain is built from TRBV5-1 and TRBJ1-1; a possible D gene is TRBD1 (6 bases). This CDR3 contains 15 residues. The V end was cut by 5 bases, the J end by 2 bases, with 16 bases between. Germline values: CDR1 SGHRS, CDR2 YFSETQ. The CDR3 sequence: CASSTRTDFNTEAFF. The CDR3 coding sequence is TGCGCCAGCAGTACCAGGACAGACTTCAACACTGAAGCTTTCTTT.

The chain couples TRBV27 to TRBJ1-1; D is uncertain. The V and J ends lost 7 bases and 10 bases respectively, with 28 bases between them. Germline CDR1 and CDR2: MNHEY and SMNVEV (reference sequence). The CDR3 has 16 amino acids. The CDR3 DNA reads TGTGCCAGCAAAGAGGATGGTAGACTACCCGAGGGTGCAGCTTTCTTT. Amino acid sequence: CASKEDGRLPEGAAFF.

The chain has TRBV3-1 (or the pseudogene TRBV3-2) and TRBJ1-2, with TRBD1 as a possible D gene (5 bases). Looked up from germline, CDR1 is LGHDT and CDR2 is YNNKEL (reference sequence). With 0 bases removed from V and 8 bases from J, the gap between germline ends came to 13 bases. The CDR3 spans 14 residues. The CDR3 nucleotides are TGTGCCAGCAGCCAAGATAGTACAGGCGGCGGCTACACCTTC. Translating gives CASSQDSTGGGYTF.